This TCR beta chain came from a study of T cell responses to AZD1222 COVID-19 vaccine. As for the study in general: It was second doses at about 4 or about 12 weeks that were pooled. Findings and limits, study-wide: Seropositive status at baseline applied to only 6 or 7 AZD1222 recipients. Spike-specific TCR breadth and depth were elevated following two AZD1222 doses. The donors showed a predominance of white British ancestry and of females, with possible underestimation of clonal diversity.

TCRdb keeps only in-frame clones here, not all; method: immunoSEQ multiplex PCR. The table records around 92,000 clones, approximately 90% of them present only once. Germline CDR1 WSHSY, CDR2 SAAADI. Between the trimmed V and J ends, which lost 2 bases and 4 bases, there was a span of 17 bases. The CDR3 loop spans 16 amino acids. Points on this clone: Its matching antigen is unknown.

V is TRBV10-2 and J is TRBJ1-2; D is unclear. This sample comprised peripheral blood, obtained on day 0 of AZD1222 vaccination. This sequence was found in an adult in good health. The CDR3 is CASSEMKVTWVYGYTF. The CDR3 DNA follows: TGCGCCAGCAGTGAGATGAAGGTTACCTGGGTCTATGGCTACACCTTC.